This paragraph covers one T cell receptor beta chain sequence. The clone's antigen remains unknown. No base-level quality is on record; no much larger clone is a single base apart. This sample is part of a study of cytomegalovirus exposure and HLA in healthy donors (dated by TCRdb to about 2017). About the investigation overall: The 500 to 700 repertoires of the first cohort and the roughly 120 validation repertoires were produced on the same platform, according to a later analysis. The study aimed to test whether cataloging public T cell receptors could reveal signatures of past pathogen exposure. Besides the first cohort of roughly 660 subjects, a separate validation cohort made up of 120 different subjects was used. To predict cytomegalovirus infection status, the study combined high-throughput TCR immunosequencing, statistical association of individual TCRs with disease status, and machine learning.

Donors formed part of the validation cohort, which comprised fewer than 150 subjects and was distinct from the first cohort of several hundred subjects. The research as a whole found: The study listed 150 to 200 TCR beta chains as associated with cytomegalovirus. A few of the identified cytomegalovirus-associated TCR beta chains were confirmed in vitro to be specific for cytomegalovirus antigens. Of the cluster scores, 85% to 95% were above 0 in a later analysis, which found that TCRs clustered in the first cohort also tended to co-occur in the roughly 130 validation repertoires. All 120 or so repertoires were used to score co-occurrence in the validation cohort in a later analysis, because that analysis had no HLA typing for the cohort. In both the original and validation cohorts, the classifier was reported to diagnose cytomegalovirus status with high specificity and sensitivity. The authors suggested that the approach could potentially be generalized to other disease states and immunological phenotypes. While some public TCRs were present in many individuals, most TCR sequences turned up only very rarely across donors.

The CDR1 and CDR2 encoded by the germline V gene (reference sequence) are MNHEY and SMNVEV. Its CDR3 holds 14 amino acids, cysteine through phenylalanine. The entry retains the CDR3 DNA only, 42 bases that are in frame from base 1. V loses 6 bases at its end and J loses 13 bases; junction bases beyond the gene matches: 14. Library method: the immunoSEQ multiplex PCR assay. The authors' analysis ran thus. A statistical classification framework was built to diagnose cytomegalovirus status from the catalog of TCR beta chain sequences. TCRdb mirrors the immuneACCESS table, restricted to in-frame sequences. Some clones are absent from its copies; in checked studies, under half trace to an unresolved V gene, and the reason for the others is unknown. V and J calls and clone size are given by that table; D and trimming were obtained from the DNA. The sample table shows over 110,000 clones, and about 87% are seen once. The ten largest make up 8.7% of the sample.

The sequence links TRBV27 to TRBJ1-4, and 7 junction bases match TRBD1. This receptor was identified in a man between 18 and 29 years old in good health and CMV-seropositive. The sequencing input was PBMCs. DNA sequence: TGTGCCAGCAGCCCCCGGGACAGAGGATTTTTACTGTTTTTT. This sequence encodes CASSPRDRGFLLFF.